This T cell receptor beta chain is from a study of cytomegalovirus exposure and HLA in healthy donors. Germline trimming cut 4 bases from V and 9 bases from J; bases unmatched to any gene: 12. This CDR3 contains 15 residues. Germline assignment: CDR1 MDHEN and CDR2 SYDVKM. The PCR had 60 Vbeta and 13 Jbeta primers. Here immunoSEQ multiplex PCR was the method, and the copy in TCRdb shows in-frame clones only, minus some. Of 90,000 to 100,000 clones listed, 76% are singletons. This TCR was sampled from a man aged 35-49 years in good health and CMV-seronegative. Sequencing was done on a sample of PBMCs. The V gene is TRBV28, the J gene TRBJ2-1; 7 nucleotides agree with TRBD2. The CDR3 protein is CASSSLSGRASEQFF. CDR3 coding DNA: TGTGCCAGCAGTTCGCTGTCGGGGAGGGCCTCTGAGCAGTTCTTC.